A single TCR beta chain is shown here with its context. CDR3 length equals 13 residues. Germline CDR1 is MNHEY and CDR2 is SMNVEV (reference sequence). Deletions cut 6 bases from V and 4 bases from J, with 12 bases between. Repertoires were generated with immunoSEQ multiplex PCR, while TCRdb's copy carries only in-frame clones and drops some. The sample holds around 41,000 clones; more than 70% are singletons and the top ten take about an eighth. This sample was taken from a study of OX40 agonist ivuxolimab in advanced cancers. The receptor was isolated from an adult with an advanced solid tumor such as melanoma, head and neck, liver or kidney cancer. J is TRBJ1-2 and V is TRBV27, with a possible D match to TRBD1 (5 bases). The sample in question was CD4+ or CD8+ T cells sorted from blood, obtained in a trial of the OX40 agonist ivuxolimab. CDR3 amino acids: CASSVQAGYGYTF. As DNA, the CDR3 is TGTGCCAGCAGCGTACAGGCTGGCTATGGCTACACCTTC.